These 3 T cell receptor beta chains share one sample of origin, sequenced in a study of OX40 agonist ivuxolimab in advanced cancers. Assay used: immunoSEQ multiplex PCR; TCRdb lists only in-frame clones, some missing. The table shows about 100,000 clones, with about 91% occurring only once. The sample in question was CD4+ or CD8+ T cells sorted from blood, obtained in a trial of the OX40 agonist ivuxolimab. The receptors derive from an adult with an advanced solid tumor such as melanoma, head and neck, liver or kidney cancer.

This clone was observed a handful of times. This chain uses TRBV25-1 with TRBJ2-3; tentatively, D is TRBD1 (5 bases). CDR1 and CDR2 from the germline V gene are MGHDK and SYGVNS. This CDR3 comprises 14 residues. V shed 5 bases and J shed 5 bases, with 14 bases lying between them. The CDR3 nucleotides are TGTGCCAGCAGTTCGTTACAGGCGATAGATACGCAGTATTTT. It translates to CASSSLQAIDTQYF.

Details on this clone: Other DNA sequences in the same sample also yield this CDR3. The DNA of the CDR3 is TGTGCCAGCAGTTTGGGTCAGCCCCAGCATTTT. Its translation is CASSLGQPQHF. The gene calls are TRBV28 and TRBJ1-5; D remains ambiguous. CDR3 length equals 11 residues. V was shortened by 3 bases and J by 6 bases, with 3 bases between the two germline ends. Germline loops: CDR1 MDHEN, CDR2 SYDVKM.

The gene calls are TRBV9 and TRBJ1-4, with 10 nucleotides matching TRBD1. The CDR3 is made up of 16 amino acids. Germline V lookup: CDR1 SGDLS, CDR2 YYNGEE. V shed 3 bases, J shed 0 bases, and the junction held 2 bases outside the gene matches. For the CDR3, the DNA is TGTGCCAGCAGCGCAGGACAGGGGGCAACTAATGAAAAACTGTTTTTT. Translated: CASSAGQGATNEKLFF.